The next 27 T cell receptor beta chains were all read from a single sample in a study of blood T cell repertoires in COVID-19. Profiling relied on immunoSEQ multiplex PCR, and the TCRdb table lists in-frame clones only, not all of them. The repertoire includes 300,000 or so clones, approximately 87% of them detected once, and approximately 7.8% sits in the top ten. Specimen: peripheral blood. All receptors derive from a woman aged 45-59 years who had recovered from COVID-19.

The CDR3 reads CATMAPANTGELFF. Here the CDR3 DNA reads TGTGCCACCATGGCCCCAGCGAACACCGGGGAGCTGTTTTTT. This chain joins TRBV24-1 and TRBJ2-2; D is uncertain. Germline CDR1 and CDR2: KGHDR and SFDVKD. The CDR3 is made up of 14 amino acids. The V and J ends lost 8 bases and 0 bases respectively, with 9 bases between them.

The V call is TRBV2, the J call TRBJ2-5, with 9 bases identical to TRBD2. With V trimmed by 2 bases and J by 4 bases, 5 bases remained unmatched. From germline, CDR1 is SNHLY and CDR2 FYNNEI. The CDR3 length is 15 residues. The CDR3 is CASSERGLAAETQYF. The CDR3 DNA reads TGTGCCAGCAGTGAAAGGGGACTAGCAGCAGAGACCCAGTACTTC.

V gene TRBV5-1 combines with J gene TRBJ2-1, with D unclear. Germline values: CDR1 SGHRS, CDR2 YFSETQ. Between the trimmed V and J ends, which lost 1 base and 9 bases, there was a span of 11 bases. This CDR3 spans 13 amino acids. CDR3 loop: CASSLLSEIEQFF. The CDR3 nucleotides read TGCGCCAGCAGCTTGTTGTCCGAGATTGAGCAGTTCTTC.

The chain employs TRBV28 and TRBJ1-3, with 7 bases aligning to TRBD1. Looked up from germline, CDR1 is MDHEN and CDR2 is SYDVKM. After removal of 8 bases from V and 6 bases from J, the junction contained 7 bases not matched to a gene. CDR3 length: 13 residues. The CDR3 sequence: CASGDRAANTIYF. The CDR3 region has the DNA TGTGCCAGCGGTGACAGGGCGGCAAACACCATATATTTT.

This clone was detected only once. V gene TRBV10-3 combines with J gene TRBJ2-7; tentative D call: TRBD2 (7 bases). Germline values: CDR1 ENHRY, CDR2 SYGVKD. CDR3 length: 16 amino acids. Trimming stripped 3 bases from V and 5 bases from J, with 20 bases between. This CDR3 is CAISDRAGAGDNEQYF. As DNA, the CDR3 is TGTGCCATCAGTGATAGGGCGGGGGCCGGAGATAACGAGCAGTACTTC.

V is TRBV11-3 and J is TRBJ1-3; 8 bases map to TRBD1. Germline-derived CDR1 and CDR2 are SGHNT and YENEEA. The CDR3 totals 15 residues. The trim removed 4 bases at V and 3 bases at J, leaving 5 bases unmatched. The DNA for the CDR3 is TGTGCCAGCAGCTCTACAGGGGGAGGTGGAAACACCATATATTTT. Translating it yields CASSSTGGGGNTIYF.

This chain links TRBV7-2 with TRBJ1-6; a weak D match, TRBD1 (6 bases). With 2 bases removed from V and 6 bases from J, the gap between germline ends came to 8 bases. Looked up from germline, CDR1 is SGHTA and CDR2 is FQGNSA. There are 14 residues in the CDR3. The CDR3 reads CASSLLGANSPLHF. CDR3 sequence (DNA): TGTGCCAGCAGCTTATTGGGGGCTAATTCACCCCTCCACTTT.

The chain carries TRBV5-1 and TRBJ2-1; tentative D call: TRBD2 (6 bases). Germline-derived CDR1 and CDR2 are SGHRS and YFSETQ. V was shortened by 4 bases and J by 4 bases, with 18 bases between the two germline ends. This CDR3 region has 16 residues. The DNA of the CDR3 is TGCGCCAGCAGCCGTACCCGCGCGGGACCTTACAATGAGCAGTTCTTC. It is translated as CASSRTRAGPYNEQFF.

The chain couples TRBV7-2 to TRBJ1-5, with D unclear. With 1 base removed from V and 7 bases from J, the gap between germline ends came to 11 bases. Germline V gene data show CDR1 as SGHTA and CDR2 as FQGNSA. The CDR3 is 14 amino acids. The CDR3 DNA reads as TGTGCCAGCAGCTTAGATACGGGGAGCCAGCCCCAGCATTTT. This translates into CASSLDTGSQPQHF.

The CDR3 DNA reads as TGTGCCAGCAGCCAAACTACAGGGACGGCTGGAAACACCATATATTTT. Its translation: CASSQTTGTAGNTIYF. The chain carries TRBV4-2 and TRBJ1-3; a possible D gene is TRBD1 (6 bases). From germline, CDR1 is LGHNA and CDR2 YNFKEQ. The length of the CDR3 is 16 residues. The V and J ends lost 2 bases and 2 bases respectively, with 13 bases between them.

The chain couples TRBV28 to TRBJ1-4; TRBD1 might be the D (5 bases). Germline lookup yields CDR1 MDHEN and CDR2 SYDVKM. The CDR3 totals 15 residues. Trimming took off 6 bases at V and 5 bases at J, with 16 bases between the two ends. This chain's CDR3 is CASRERGGVNEKLFF. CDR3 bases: TGTGCCAGCAGGGAGAGGGGAGGGGTCAATGAAAAACTGTTTTTT. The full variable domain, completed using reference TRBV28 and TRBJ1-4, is DVKVTQSSRYLVKRTGEKVFLECVQDMDHENMFWYRQDPGLGLRLIYFSYDVKMKEKGDIPEGYSVSREKKERFSLILESASTNQTSMYLCASRERGGVNEKLFFGSGTQLSVL.

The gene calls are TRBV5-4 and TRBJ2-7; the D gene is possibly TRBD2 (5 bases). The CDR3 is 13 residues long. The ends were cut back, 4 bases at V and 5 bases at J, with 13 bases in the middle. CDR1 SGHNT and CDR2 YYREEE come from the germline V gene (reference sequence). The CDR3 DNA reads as TGTGCCAGCAGCCCGGTGGGAGCAGACGAGCAGTACTTC. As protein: CASSPVGADEQYF.

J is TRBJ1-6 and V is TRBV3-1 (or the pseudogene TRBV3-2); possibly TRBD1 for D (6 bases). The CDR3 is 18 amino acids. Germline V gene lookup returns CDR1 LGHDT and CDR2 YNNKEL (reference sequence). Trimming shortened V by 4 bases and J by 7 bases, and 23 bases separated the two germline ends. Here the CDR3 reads CASSPRYRVSWENSPLHF. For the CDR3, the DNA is TGTGCCAGCAGCCCACGTTACAGGGTCTCTTGGGAGAATTCACCCCTCCACTTT.

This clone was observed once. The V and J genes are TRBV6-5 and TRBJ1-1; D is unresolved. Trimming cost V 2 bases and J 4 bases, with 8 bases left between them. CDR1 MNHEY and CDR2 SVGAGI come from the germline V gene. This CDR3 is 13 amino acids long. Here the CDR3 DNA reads TGTGCCAGCAGTTACCCCCTCGGCACTGAAGCTTTCTTT. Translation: CASSYPLGTEAFF.

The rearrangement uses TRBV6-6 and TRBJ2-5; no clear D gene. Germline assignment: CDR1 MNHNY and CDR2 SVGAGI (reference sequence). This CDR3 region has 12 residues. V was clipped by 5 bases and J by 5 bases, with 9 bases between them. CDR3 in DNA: TGTGCCAGCAGTCCTATGAGGGAGACCCAGTACTTC. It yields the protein CASSPMRETQYF.

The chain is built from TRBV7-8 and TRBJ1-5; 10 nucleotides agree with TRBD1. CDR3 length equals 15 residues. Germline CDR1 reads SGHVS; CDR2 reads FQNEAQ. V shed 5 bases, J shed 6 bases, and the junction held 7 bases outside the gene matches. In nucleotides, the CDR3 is TGTGCCAGCAGCCGCCGGGACAGGGGACGTCAGCCCCAGCATTTT. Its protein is CASSRRDRGRQPQHF. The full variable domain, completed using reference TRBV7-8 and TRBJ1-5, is GAGVSQSPRYKVAKRGQDVALRCDPISGHVSLFWYQQALGQGPEFLTYFQNEAQLDKSGLPSDRFFAERPEGSVSTLKIQRTQQEDSAVYLCASSRRDRGRQPQHFGDGTRLSIL.

The CDR3, as DNA: TGCGCCAGCACCCCCGACAGGGCCGAGGACTATGGCTACACCTTC. Translated, it gives CASTPDRAEDYGYTF. The chain couples TRBV5-1 to TRBJ1-2, with TRBD1 matching 7 bases. The V and J ends lost 6 bases and 3 bases, in that order; junction bases with no gene match: 11. CDR1 is SGHRS and CDR2 is YFSETQ in the germline V gene. This CDR3 region has 15 residues.

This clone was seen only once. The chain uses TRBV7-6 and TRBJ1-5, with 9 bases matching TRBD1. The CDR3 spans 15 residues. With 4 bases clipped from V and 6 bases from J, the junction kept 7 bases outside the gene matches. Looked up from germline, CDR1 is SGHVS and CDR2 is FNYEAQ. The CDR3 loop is CASSSGQGVGQPQHF. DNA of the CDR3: TGTGCCAGCAGCTCGGGACAGGGAGTCGGTCAGCCCCAGCATTTT.

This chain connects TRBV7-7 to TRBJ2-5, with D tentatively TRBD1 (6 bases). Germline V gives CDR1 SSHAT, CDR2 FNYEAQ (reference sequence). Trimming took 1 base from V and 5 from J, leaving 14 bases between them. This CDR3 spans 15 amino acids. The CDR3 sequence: CASSLVTGKWETQYF. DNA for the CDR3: TGTGCCAGCAGCTTAGTTACAGGGAAGTGGGAGACCCAGTACTTC.

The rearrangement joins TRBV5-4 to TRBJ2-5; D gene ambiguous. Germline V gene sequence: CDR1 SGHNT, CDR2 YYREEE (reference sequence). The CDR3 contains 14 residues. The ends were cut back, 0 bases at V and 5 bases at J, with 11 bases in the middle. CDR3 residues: CASSLEWQSETQYF. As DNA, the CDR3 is TGTGCCAGCAGCTTGGAGTGGCAAAGTGAGACCCAGTACTTC.

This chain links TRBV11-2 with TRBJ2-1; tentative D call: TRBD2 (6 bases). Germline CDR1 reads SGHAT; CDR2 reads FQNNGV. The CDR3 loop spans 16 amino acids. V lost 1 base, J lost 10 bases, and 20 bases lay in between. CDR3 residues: CASSLVEGPRSLEQFF. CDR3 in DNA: TGTGCCAGCAGCTTAGTGGAGGGCCCCCGCTCTTTGGAGCAGTTCTTC.

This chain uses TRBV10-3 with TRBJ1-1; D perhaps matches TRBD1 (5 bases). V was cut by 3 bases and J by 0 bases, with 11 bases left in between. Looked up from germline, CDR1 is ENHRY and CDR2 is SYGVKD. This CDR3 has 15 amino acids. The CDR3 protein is CAISDDVGLNTEAFF. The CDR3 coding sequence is TGTGCCATCAGTGATGACGTGGGGCTGAACACTGAAGCTTTCTTT.

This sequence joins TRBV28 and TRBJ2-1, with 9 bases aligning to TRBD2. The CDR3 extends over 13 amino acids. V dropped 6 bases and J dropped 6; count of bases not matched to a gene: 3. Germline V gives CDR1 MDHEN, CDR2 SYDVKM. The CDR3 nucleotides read TGTGCCAGCAGGGCGGGAGGGGCCAATGAGCAGTTCTTC. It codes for CASRAGGANEQFF.

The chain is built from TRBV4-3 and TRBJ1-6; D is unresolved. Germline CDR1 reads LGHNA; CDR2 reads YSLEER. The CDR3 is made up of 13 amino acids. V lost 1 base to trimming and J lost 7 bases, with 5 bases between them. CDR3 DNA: TGCGCCAGCAGCCAAGGTACAAATTCACCCCTCCACTTT. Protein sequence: CASSQGTNSPLHF.

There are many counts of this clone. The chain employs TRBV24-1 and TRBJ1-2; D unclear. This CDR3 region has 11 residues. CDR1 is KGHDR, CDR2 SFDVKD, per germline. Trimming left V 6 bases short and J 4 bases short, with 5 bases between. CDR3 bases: TGTGCCACCAGTTCCGGCTATGGCTACACCTTC. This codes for CATSSGYGYTF.

CDR3 nucleotides: TGTGCCAGCAGAACTCAGGGGCTGAACACTGAAGCTTTCTTT. It is translated as CASRTQGLNTEAFF. V usage is TRBV27 and J usage is TRBJ1-1, with D perhaps TRBD1 (6 bases). Germline values: CDR1 MNHEY, CDR2 SMNVEV (reference sequence). The CDR3 is made up of 14 amino acids. Trimming left V 6 bases short and J 0 bases short, with 11 bases between.

The CDR3 nucleotides are TGTGCCAGCAGCCACAGGGATTGGGATACGCAGTATTTT. Translating it yields CASSHRDWDTQYF. The chain couples TRBV5-4 to TRBJ2-3, with D maybe TRBD1 (6 bases). This CDR3 spans 13 amino acids. Per the germline V gene, CDR1 is SGHNT and CDR2 is YYREEE (reference sequence). With 4 bases removed from V and 6 bases from J, the gap between germline ends came to 12 bases. The variable domain in full, completed from reference TRBV5-4 and TRBJ2-3, reads ETGVTQSPTHLIKTRGQQVTLRCSSQSGHNTVSWYQQALGQGPQFIFQYYREEENGRGNFPPRFSGLQFPNYSSELNVNALELDDSALYLCASSHRDWDTQYFGPGTRLTVL.